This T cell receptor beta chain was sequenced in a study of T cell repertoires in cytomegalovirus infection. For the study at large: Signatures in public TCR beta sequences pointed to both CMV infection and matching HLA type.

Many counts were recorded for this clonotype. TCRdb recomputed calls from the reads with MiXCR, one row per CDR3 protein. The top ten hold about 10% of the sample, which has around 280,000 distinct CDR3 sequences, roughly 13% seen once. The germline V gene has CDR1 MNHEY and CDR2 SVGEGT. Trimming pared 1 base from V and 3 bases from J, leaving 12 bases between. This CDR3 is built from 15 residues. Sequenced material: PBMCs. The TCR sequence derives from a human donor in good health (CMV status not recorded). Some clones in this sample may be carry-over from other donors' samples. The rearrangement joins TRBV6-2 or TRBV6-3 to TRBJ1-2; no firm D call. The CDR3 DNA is TGTGCCAGCAGTTACTTTCAAGGGAGCGACTATGGCTACACCTTC. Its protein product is CASSYFQGSDYGYTF.